The 31 T cell receptor beta chains presented below share a single source sample, sequenced in a study of OX40 agonist ivuxolimab in advanced cancers. Library preparation used the immunoSEQ multiplex PCR assay. TCRdb mirrors the immuneACCESS table, restricted to in-frame sequences. Some clones are absent from its copies; in checked studies, under half trace to an unresolved V gene, and the reason for the others is unknown. This sample has some 67,000 clones in its table, and approximately 88% of those were observed once. The ten biggest clones cover 0.5% to 0.6% of the sample. This material consisted of CD4+ or CD8+ T cells sorted from blood, taken in a trial of the OX40 agonist ivuxolimab. These receptors were obtained from an adult with an advanced solid tumor such as melanoma, head and neck, liver or kidney cancer.

This clone was seen just once. The V gene is TRBV6-4, the J gene TRBJ2-6; no clear D. The CDR3 runs to 15 residues. The germline V gene encodes CDR1 MRHNA and CDR2 SNTAGT. V was shortened by 4 bases and J by 1 base, with 8 bases between the two germline ends. In DNA form, the CDR3 reads TGTGCCAGCAGTGCCGAAGCATCTGGGGCCAACGTCCTGACTTTC. Its protein product is CASSAEASGANVLTF.

The chain links TRBV19 to TRBJ2-3, with D possibly matching TRBD2 (6 bases). CDR3 length: 16 amino acids. Germline V CDR1 and CDR2: LNHDA, SQIVND (reference sequence). Deletions cut 7 bases from V and 3 bases from J, with 20 bases between. For the CDR3, the DNA is TGTGCCAGTAACCCCCTAGCGCCTGAAAGGACAGATACGCAGTATTTT. It translates to CASNPLAPERTDTQYF.

J is TRBJ2-7 and V is TRBV11-2; a possible D gene is TRBD2 (6 bases). CDR1 and CDR2 (germline): SGHAT, FQNNGV. The CDR3 contains 15 residues. V lost 5 bases and J lost 0, with 14 bases in between. CDR3 residues: CASSVGLAISYEQYF. Here the CDR3 DNA reads TGTGCCAGCAGCGTCGGGCTAGCGATCTCCTACGAGCAGTACTTC.

The CDR3, as DNA: TGTGCCAGCAGACAGATTGCCGGGGGTGGCTACACCTTC. As protein: CASRQIAGGGYTF. The chain couples TRBV27 to TRBJ1-2, with D perhaps matching TRBD1 (5 bases). The length of the CDR3 is 13 residues. Germline V gene sequence: CDR1 MNHEY, CDR2 SMNVEV (reference sequence). With 6 bases removed from V and 7 bases from J, the gap between germline ends came to 15 bases.

The chain recombines TRBV14 with TRBJ2-3, with D perhaps TRBD2 (6 bases). There are 12 residues in the CDR3. Trimming cost V 4 bases and J 5 bases, with 7 bases left between them. Germline V gene data show CDR1 as SGHDN and CDR2 as FVKESK. Here the CDR3 DNA reads TGTGCCAGCAGCCTCGGGGGAGATACGCAGTATTTT. Translating it yields CASSLGGDTQYF.

The chain recombines TRBV6-5 with TRBJ2-7; maybe TRBD2 (5 bases). Germline CDR1 reads MNHEY; CDR2 reads SVGAGI. This CDR3 has 11 residues. V lost 10 bases and J 3 bases, leaving 10 bases between the germline ends. CDR3 sequence reads: CATSDFYEQYF. DNA for the CDR3: TGTGCCACCTCGGACTTCTACGAGCAGTACTTC.

V usage is TRBV10-1 and J usage is TRBJ1-6; 7 bases map to TRBD1. Germline-derived CDR1 and CDR2 are WNHNN and SYGVQD (reference sequence). With 10 bases clipped from V and 7 bases from J, the junction kept 10 bases outside the gene matches. CDR3 length: 14 residues. The CDR3 nucleotides read TGCGCCACCATTCCGGGACAGTACAATTCACCCCTCCACTTT. It codes for CATIPGQYNSPLHF.

The CDR3 DNA reads TGCAGGACGGACCGTCAAGAGACCCAGTACTTC. It codes for CRTDRQETQYF. The gene calls are TRBV20-1 and TRBJ2-5; no reliable D call. The CDR3 has 11 amino acids. In germline, CDR1 is DFQATT, CDR2 SNEGSKA (reference sequence).

The chain couples TRBV6-5 to TRBJ1-1; 8 nucleotides agree with TRBD1. The CDR3 consists of 13 residues. Trimming removed 0 bases from V and 12 bases from J; junction bases left unmatched: 6. Germline values: CDR1 MNHEY, CDR2 SVGAGI. CDR3 loop: CASSYSIRDRTFF. The CDR3 DNA follows: TGTGCCAGCAGTTACTCGATACGGGACAGGACTTTCTTT.

This clone was recorded once. The chain combines TRBV11-2 with TRBJ1-1; D unclear. Per germline, CDR1 SGHAT and CDR2 FQNNGV. The V and J ends lost 1 base and 3 bases respectively, with 9 bases between them. CDR3 length: 14 residues. CDR3 sequence: CASSLGMYDTEAFF. The DNA for the CDR3 is TGTGCCAGCAGCTTAGGGATGTATGACACTGAAGCTTTCTTT. Complete variable domain (other parts from reference TRBV11-2 and TRBJ1-1): EAGVAQSPRYKIIEKRQSVAFWCNPISGHATLYWYQQILGQGPKLLIQFQNNGVVDDSQLPKDRFSAERLKGVDSTLKIQPAKLEDSAVYLCASSLGMYDTEAFFGQGTRLTVV.

The gene calls are TRBV5-1 and TRBJ2-1, with TRBD1 identical over 9 bases. J was trimmed by 9 bases and V by 4 bases; bases with no gene match: 11. This CDR3 is built from 15 residues. Germline-derived CDR1 and CDR2 are SGHRS and YFSETQ. CDR3 residues: CASSPPGTGMGEQFF. Written as DNA, the CDR3 is TGCGCCAGCAGCCCCCCCGGGACAGGGATGGGTGAGCAGTTCTTC.

The genes are TRBV2 and TRBJ2-1; TRBD1 matches at 7 bases. Trimming removed 6 bases from V and 1 base from J; junction bases left unmatched: 9. Germline values: CDR1 SNHLY, CDR2 FYNNEI. The CDR3 length is 16 residues. This CDR3 is CASRIRTGASYNEQFF. CDR3 nucleotides: TGTGCCAGCAGAATCCGGACAGGCGCTTCCTACAATGAGCAGTTCTTC.

V gene TRBV11-2 combines with J gene TRBJ1-1, with D possibly TRBD1 on 5 matching bases. The germline V and J ends were trimmed by 3 bases and 4 bases, with 9 bases remaining between them. The CDR3 is 13 residues long. Germline V gene sequence: CDR1 SGHAT, CDR2 FQNNGV. The chain's CDR3 is CASSLRQSTEAFF. DNA of the CDR3: TGTGCCAGCAGCTTGCGACAGTCCACTGAAGCTTTCTTT.

V is TRBV28 and J is TRBJ2-7; a possible D gene is TRBD1 (6 bases). Per the germline V gene, CDR1 is MDHEN and CDR2 is SYDVKM. CDR3 length equals 12 residues. Trimming took off 6 bases at V and 6 bases at J, with 12 bases between the two ends. In DNA form, the CDR3 reads TGTGCCAGCAGCTCTAACAGGGCCGAGCAGTACTTC. Translated, it gives CASSSNRAEQYF.

The V gene is TRBV7-6, the J gene TRBJ2-3, with 15 bases identical to TRBD2. The CDR3 is made up of 18 amino acids. Germline CDR1 is SGHVS and CDR2 is FNYEAQ. With 5 bases clipped from V and 2 bases from J, the junction kept 8 bases outside the gene matches. CDR3 DNA: TGTGCCAGCAGCCCTGGACTAGCGGGGGGGCTTGACACAGATACGCAGTATTTT. Protein sequence: CASSPGLAGGLDTDTQYF.

The rearrangement joins TRBV30 to TRBJ1-6, with unresolved D. Trimming took 1 base from V and 13 from J, leaving 14 bases between them. Germline CDR1 is GTSNPN and CDR2 is SVGIG (reference sequence). The CDR3 has 13 amino acids. The CDR3 DNA reads as TGTGCCTGGAGTGAAGCGCGGTTGGATCCCCTCCACTTT. Residues: CAWSEARLDPLHF.

This rearrangement joins TRBV19 to TRBJ1-6, with 9 bases fitting TRBD1. The V segment lost 4 bases and the J segment 7 bases; nucleotides outside the gene matches: 11. The CDR3 runs to 17 residues. Looked up from germline, CDR1 is LNHDA and CDR2 is SQIVND (reference sequence). The CDR3 bases are TGTGCCAGTAGTACCGCACAGGGGGCATATGGGAATTCACCCCTCCACTTT. This encodes CASSTAQGAYGNSPLHF. Full variable domain (rest looked up from reference TRBV19 and TRBJ1-6): DGGITQSPKYLFRKEGQNVTLSCEQNLNHDAMYWYRQDPGQGLRLIYYSQIVNDFQKGDIAEGYSVSREKKESFPLTVTSAQKNPTAFYLCASSTAQGAYGNSPLHFGNGTRLTVT.

The chain has TRBV28 and TRBJ1-2, with 12 bases lining up with TRBD1. In germline, CDR1 is MDHEN, CDR2 SYDVKM. V was clipped by 2 bases and J by 7 bases; unmatched bases: 5. This CDR3 contains 15 residues. This chain's CDR3 is CASSLPGQGAGGYTF. For the CDR3, the DNA is TGTGCCAGCAGTTTACCGGGACAGGGGGCTGGTGGCTACACCTTC.

This clone has just one count. The genes are TRBV6-1 and TRBJ2-1, with a tentative D call TRBD2 (5 bases). Per the germline V gene, CDR1 is MNHNS and CDR2 is SASEGT. V gave up 3 bases and J gave up 0 bases, with 15 bases separating them. The CDR3 totals 17 residues. CDR3 DNA sequence: TGTGCCAGCAGTGAGCGAGGCGGTGGGAGCTCCTACAATGAGCAGTTCTTC. Its translation: CASSERGGGSSYNEQFF.

As DNA, the CDR3 is TGCGCCAGTGAACTAGCGGGGGGATCCTACAATGAGCAGTTCTTC. It translates to CASELAGGSYNEQFF. V is TRBV5-1 and J is TRBJ2-1; 12 bases line up with TRBD2. The germline CDR1 and CDR2 sequences are SGHRS and YFSETQ. The length of the CDR3 is 15 residues. The J segment lost 1 base and the V segment lost 8 bases, leaving 4 bases of the junction unmatched.

The genes are TRBV6-1 and TRBJ1-2, with TRBD1 matching over 9 bases. CDR1 is MNHNS, CDR2 SASEGT, per germline. Unmatched junction bases numbered 4, after V lost 0 bases and J lost 5 bases. CDR3 length: 15 residues. The CDR3 is CASSEAPGQGYGYTF. CDR3 DNA: TGTGCCAGCAGTGAAGCGCCGGGACAGGGATATGGCTACACCTTC.

The genes are TRBV29-1 and TRBJ1-2, with D perhaps matching TRBD1 (6 bases). The CDR3 covers 12 residues. Deletions cut 2 bases from V and 8 bases from J, with 12 bases between. CDR1 is SQVTM, CDR2 ANQGSEA, per germline. The CDR3 region has the DNA TGCAGCGTTGAACCGGGACAACAAGGCTACACCTTC. Protein sequence: CSVEPGQQGYTF.

The V call is TRBV15, the J call TRBJ1-5, with TRBD1 matching 7 bases. The germline V gene encodes CDR1 LNHNV and CDR2 YYDKDF (reference sequence). This CDR3 has 16 amino acids. Trimming at V came to 5 bases and at J to 2 bases, leaving 9 bases not matched to a gene. For the CDR3, the DNA is TGTGCCACCAGCGGGGGGACAGCGGCTGGCAATCAGCCCCAGCATTTT. This gives the protein CATSGGTAAGNQPQHF.

Here the CDR3 reads CASSPSRFNEQFF. In DNA, the CDR3 is TGCGCCAGCAGCCCCTCCCGTTTCAATGAGCAGTTCTTC. The chain couples TRBV5-1 to TRBJ2-1; the D is unclear. Germline V CDR1 and CDR2: SGHRS, YFSETQ. The V and J ends lost 4 bases and 6 bases respectively, with 11 bases between them. This CDR3 has 13 amino acids.

This clone was seen only a few times. The chain couples TRBV5-6 to TRBJ1-2, with TRBD1 as a possible D gene (5 bases). The V and J ends lost 1 base and 4 bases respectively, with 20 bases between them. Per the germline V gene, CDR1 is SGHDT and CDR2 is YYEEEE. CDR3 size: 17 residues. CDR3 loop: CASSLRGDWFAPYGYTF. CDR3 DNA sequence: TGTGCCAGCAGCTTGAGGGGCGATTGGTTCGCCCCCTATGGCTACACCTTC.

The rearrangement joins TRBV28 to TRBJ1-2; D is possibly TRBD1 (5 bases). V shed 5 bases and J shed 4 bases, with 8 bases lying between them. The CDR3 covers 12 residues. Germline V CDR1 and CDR2: MDHEN, SYDVKM. CDR3: CASSPGPYGYTF. The CDR3 nucleotides are TGTGCCAGCAGTCCAGGGCCCTATGGCTACACCTTC.

This chain's CDR3 is CASSPGSGYTF. CDR3 nucleotides: TGTGCCAGCTCACCAGGGAGTGGCTACACCTTC. J is TRBJ1-2 and V is TRBV18; no clear D. The germline V gene has CDR1 KGHSH and CDR2 LQKENI. Trimming took off 2 bases at V and 7 bases at J, with 5 bases between the two ends. The CDR3 loop spans 11 amino acids.

The rearrangement links TRBV5-1 to TRBJ2-2, with 10 positions matching TRBD1. CDR3 length: 16 residues. The germline CDR1 and CDR2 sequences are SGHRS and YFSETQ. V shed 4 bases and J 4 bases; nucleotides not matched to a gene: 7. Written as DNA, the CDR3 is TGCGCCAGCAGCGCTCGGGACAGGGGTTTCACCGGGGAGCTGTTTTTT. Amino acids: CASSARDRGFTGELFF.

V usage is TRBV10-1 and J usage is TRBJ2-1, with 8 bases lining up with TRBD2. J lost 3 bases, V lost 0 bases, and 7 bases had no gene match. Per germline, CDR1 WNHNN and CDR2 SYGVQD (reference sequence). This CDR3 region has 17 residues. The CDR3 bases are TGCGCCAGCAGTGAGTCGAGGTCGGGGGGGCTCTACAATGAGCAGTTCTTC. Translation: CASSESRSGGLYNEQFF.

The gene calls are TRBV11-2 and TRBJ2-5; D ambiguous. This CDR3 comprises 15 residues. CDR1 and CDR2 (germline): SGHAT, FQNNGV. V was trimmed by 2 bases and J by 4 bases, leaving 14 bases between them. The CDR3 DNA sequence: TGTGCCAGCAGCTTACAACCGGTCCGGTCAGAGACCCAGTACTTC. Its translation: CASSLQPVRSETQYF.

This sequence joins TRBV28 and TRBJ1-2, with D uncertain. This CDR3 spans 14 amino acids. V shed 8 bases and J shed 8 bases, with 21 bases lying between them. CDR1 and CDR2 (germline): MDHEN, SYDVKM. The CDR3 nucleotides read TGTGCCAGCGGACCAGCGATGTCGGTATTCGGCTACACCTTC. Protein product: CASGPAMSVFGYTF.